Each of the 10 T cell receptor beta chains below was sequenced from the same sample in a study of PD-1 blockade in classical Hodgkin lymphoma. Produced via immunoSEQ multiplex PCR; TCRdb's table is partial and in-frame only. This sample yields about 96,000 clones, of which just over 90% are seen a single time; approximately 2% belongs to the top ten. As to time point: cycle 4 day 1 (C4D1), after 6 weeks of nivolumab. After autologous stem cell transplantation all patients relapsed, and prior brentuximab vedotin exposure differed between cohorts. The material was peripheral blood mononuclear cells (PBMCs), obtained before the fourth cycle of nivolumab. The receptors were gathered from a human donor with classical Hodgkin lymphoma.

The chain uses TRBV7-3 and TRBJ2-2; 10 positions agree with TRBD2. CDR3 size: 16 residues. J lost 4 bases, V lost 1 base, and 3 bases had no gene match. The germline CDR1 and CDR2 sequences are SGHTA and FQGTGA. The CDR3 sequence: CASSLRLAGSTGELFF. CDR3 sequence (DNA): TGTGCCAGCAGCTTAAGACTAGCGGGTTCCACCGGGGAGCTGTTTTTT.

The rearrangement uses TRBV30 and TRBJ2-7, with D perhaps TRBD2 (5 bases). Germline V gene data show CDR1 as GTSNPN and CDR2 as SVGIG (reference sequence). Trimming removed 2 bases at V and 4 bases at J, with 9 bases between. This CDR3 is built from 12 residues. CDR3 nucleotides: TGTGCCTGGAGTTTCCGGGGTTACGAGCAGTACTTC. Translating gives CAWSFRGYEQYF.

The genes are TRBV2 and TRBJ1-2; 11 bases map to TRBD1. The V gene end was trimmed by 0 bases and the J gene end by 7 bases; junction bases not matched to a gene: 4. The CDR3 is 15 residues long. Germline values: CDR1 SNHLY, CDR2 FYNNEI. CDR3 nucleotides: TGTGCCAGCAGTGAAGCGGGACAGGGGGGCGGTGGCTACACCTTC. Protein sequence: CASSEAGQGGGGYTF.

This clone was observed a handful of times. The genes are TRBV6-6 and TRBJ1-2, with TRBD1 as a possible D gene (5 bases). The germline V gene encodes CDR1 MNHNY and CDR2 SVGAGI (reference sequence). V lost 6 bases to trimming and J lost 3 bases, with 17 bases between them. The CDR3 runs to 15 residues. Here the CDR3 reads CASRIRETGDYGYTF. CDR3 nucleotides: TGTGCCAGCAGGATCAGGGAAACTGGTGACTATGGCTACACCTTC.

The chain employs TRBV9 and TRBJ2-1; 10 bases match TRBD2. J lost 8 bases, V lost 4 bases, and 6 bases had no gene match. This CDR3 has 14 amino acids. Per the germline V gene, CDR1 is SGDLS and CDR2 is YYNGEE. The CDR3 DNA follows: TGTGCCAGCAGCTCCGGGACTAGCGTCGATGAGCAGTTCTTC. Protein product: CASSSGTSVDEQFF. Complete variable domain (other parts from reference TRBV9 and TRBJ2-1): DSGVTQTPKHLITATGQRVTLRCSPRSGDLSVYWYQQSLDQGLQFLIQYYNGEERAKGNILERFSAQQFPDLHSELNLSSLELGDSALYFCASSSGTSVDEQFFGPGTRLTVL.

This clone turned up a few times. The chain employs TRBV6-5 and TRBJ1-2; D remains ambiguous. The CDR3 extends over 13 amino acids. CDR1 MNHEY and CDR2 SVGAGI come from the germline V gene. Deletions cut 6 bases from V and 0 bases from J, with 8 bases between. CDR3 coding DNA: TGTGCCAGCAGCCGACAACCTAACTATGGCTACACCTTC. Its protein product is CASSRQPNYGYTF.

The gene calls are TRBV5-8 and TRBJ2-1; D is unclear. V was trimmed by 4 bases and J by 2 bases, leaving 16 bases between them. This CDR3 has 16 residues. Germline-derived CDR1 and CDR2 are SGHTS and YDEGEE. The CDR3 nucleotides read TGTGCCAGCAGCCCACCGGACCGGAAAGCCTACAATGAGCAGTTCTTC. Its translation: CASSPPDRKAYNEQFF.

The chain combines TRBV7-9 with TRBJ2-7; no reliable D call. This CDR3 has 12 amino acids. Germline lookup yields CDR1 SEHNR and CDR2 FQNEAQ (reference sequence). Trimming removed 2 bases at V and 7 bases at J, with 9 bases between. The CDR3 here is CASSLTDREQYF. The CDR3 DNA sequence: TGTGCCAGCAGCTTAACGGATAGGGAGCAGTACTTC. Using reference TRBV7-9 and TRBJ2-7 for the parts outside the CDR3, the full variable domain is DTGVSQNPRHKITKRGQNVTFRCDPISEHNRLYWYRQTLGQGPEFLTYFQNEAQLEKSRLLSDRFSAERPKGSFSTLEIQRTEQGDSAMYLCASSLTDREQYFGPGTRLTVT.

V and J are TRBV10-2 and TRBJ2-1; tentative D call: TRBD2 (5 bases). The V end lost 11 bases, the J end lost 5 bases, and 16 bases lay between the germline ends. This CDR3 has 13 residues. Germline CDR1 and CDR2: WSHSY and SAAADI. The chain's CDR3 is CALSRGRDNEQFF. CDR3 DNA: TGCGCCCTCTCAAGAGGGCGAGACAATGAGCAGTTCTTC.

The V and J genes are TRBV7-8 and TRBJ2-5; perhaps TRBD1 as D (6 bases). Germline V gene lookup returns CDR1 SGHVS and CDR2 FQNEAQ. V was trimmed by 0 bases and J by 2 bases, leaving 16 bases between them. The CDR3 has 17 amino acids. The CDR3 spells CASSLAKTGFDQETQYF. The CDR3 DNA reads TGTGCCAGCAGCTTAGCAAAGACAGGCTTTGATCAAGAGACCCAGTACTTC.